A selection of T cell receptor beta chains follows, all from one sample in a study of cytomegalovirus exposure and HLA in healthy donors. Sequencing was performed with immunoSEQ multiplex PCR; in TCRdb, only in-frame clones are kept and a portion is missing. The sample carries fewer than 250,000 clones, roughly 80% recorded once. The sequenced material came from PBMCs. The receptors were sampled from a man aged 40-49 years in good health and CMV-seropositive. Both conserved end residues are part of each CDR3. D genes are given only for firm matches. The listing skips clone size in some rows; elsewhere it reads once, few, many or a size class.

once,TRBJ1-5,TRBV6-5,12,TRBD1,CATQGGNQPQHF,TGTGCCACCCAGGGGGGCAATCAGCCCCAGCATTTT
.,TRBJ1-5,TRBV19,14,TRBD1,CASSIGQGRQPQHF,TGTGCCAGTAGTATTGGACAGGGTCGCCAGCCCCAGCATTTT
.,TRBJ2-5,TRBV27,15,TRBD2,CASRSLAGLQETQYF,TGTGCCAGCAGATCCCTAGCGGGGTTACAAGAGACCCAGTACTTC
once,TRBJ2-3,TRBV18,14,.,CASSPPVGADTQYF,TGTGCCAGCTCACCACCGGTCGGGGCAGATACGCAGTATTTT
.,TRBJ2-2,TRBV7-6,14,TRBD2,CAIGGLGGTGELFF,TGTGCCATCGGGGGACTAGGGGGCACCGGGGAGCTGTTTTTT
.,TRBJ2-1,TRBV5-8,18,TRBD2,CASSLSSGGSSSYNEQFF,TGTGCCAGCAGCTTGTCTAGCGGGGGGTCCAGCTCCTACAATGAGCAGTTCTTC
.,TRBJ1-6,TRBV21-1,16,.,CASSQGDRGNNSPLHF,TGTGCCAGCAGTCAAGGCGACAGGGGGAACAATTCACCCCTCCACTTT
.,TRBJ1-4,TRBV2,15,.,CASSWQGSTNEKLFF,TGTGCCAGCAGTTGGCAGGGGTCCACTAATGAAAAACTGTTTTTT
few,TRBJ2-4,TRBV29-1,11,.,CSVAEGDIQYF,TGCAGCGTTGCGGAAGGGGACATTCAGTACTTC
.,TRBJ1-4,TRBV11-2,13,.,CASSLGSGEKLFF,TGTGCCAGCAGCTTAGGTTCGGGAGAAAAACTGTTTTTT
.,TRBJ1-4,TRBV9,15,.,CASSPLGLTNEKLFF,TGTGCCAGCAGCCCCCTGGGGCTAACTAATGAAAAACTGTTTTTT
.,TRBJ2-2,TRBV7-7,16,TRBD2,CASSPVGLAGGGELFF,TGTGCCAGCAGCCCAGTTGGACTAGCGGGAGGCGGGGAGCTGTTTTTT
.,TRBJ2-4,TRBV4-1,18,.,CASSQGYGGVLAKNIQYF,TGCGCCAGCAGCCAAGGGTATGGAGGGGTCTTAGCCAAAAACATTCAGTACTTC
.,TRBJ1-2,TRBV15,15,.,CATRGGAGVNYGYTF,TGTGCCACCAGGGGGGGGGCAGGGGTTAACTATGGCTACACCTTC
.,TRBJ2-3,TRBV5-4,16,TRBD2,CASSSRTSGRPDTQYF,TGTGCCAGCAGCTCAAGGACTAGCGGGAGACCAGATACGCAGTATTTT
.,TRBJ1-2,TRBV27,14,.,CASSTPGTGYGYTF,TGTGCCAGCAGTACCCCCGGTACGGGCTATGGCTACACCTTC
.,TRBJ2-7,TRBV10-2,17,TRBD2,CASSIGPAGGYSYEQYF,TGCGCCAGCAGTATAGGGCCAGCGGGGGGATACTCCTACGAGCAGTACTTC
.,TRBJ2-5,TRBV5-6,14,.,CASSPPGLEETQYF,TGTGCCAGCAGCCCTCCAGGGCTAGAGGAGACCCAGTACTTC
.,TRBJ2-1,TRBV5-1,15,.,CASTNSEGSYNEQFF,TGCGCCAGCACCAACTCGGAGGGCTCCTACAATGAGCAGTTCTTC
.,TRBJ2-7,TRBV19,14,TRBD1,CASSTGQRTGEQYF,TGTGCCAGTAGTACGGGACAGCGGACGGGGGAGCAGTACTTC
.,TRBJ1-4,TRBV2,14,.,CASGGGALNEKLFF,TGTGCCAGTGGAGGGGGGGCGCTTAATGAAAAACTGTTTTTT
few,TRBJ1-1,TRBV6-1,13,.,CASSGQVTTEAFF,TGTGCCAGCAGTGGACAGGTCACCACTGAAGCTTTCTTT
.,TRBJ2-2,TRBV10-3,11,.,CATTEGAALFF,TGTGCCACTACTGAAGGGGCGGCCCTGTTTTTT
.,TRBJ1-2,TRBV29-1,14,.,CSVEAQGGFYGYTF,TGCAGCGTTGAAGCGCAGGGAGGGTTCTATGGCTACACCTTC
once,TRBJ2-4,TRBV6-5,15,TRBD2,CASSYSGRGKNIQYF,TGTGCCAGCAGTTATAGCGGGAGGGGCAAAAACATTCAGTACTTC
.,TRBJ1-6,TRBV27,15,TRBD1,CASIDRGDTNSPLHF,TGTGCCAGCATTGACAGGGGGGATACTAATTCACCCCTCCACTTT